This T cell receptor (beta chain) comes out of a study of T cell changes during pregnancy in multiple sclerosis. Germline V gene data show CDR1 as MDHEN and CDR2 as SYDVKM. With V trimmed by 2 bases and J by 11 bases, 12 bases remained unmatched. This CDR3 has 15 amino acids. Repertoires were generated with immunoSEQ multiplex PCR, while TCRdb's copy carries only in-frame clones and drops some. Here the sample spans about 120,000 clones, roughly 92% being singletons. The TCR originated in a female donor with multiple sclerosis, enrolled in a pregnancy study. This sequence joins TRBV28 and TRBJ1-1; TRBD1 matches at 9 bases. This material consisted of peripheral blood, taken in the third trimester of pregnancy. The DNA of the CDR3 is TGTGCCAGCAGTTTAGAGACAGGGGGGGCACTTATGGCTTTCTTT. It encodes CASSLETGGALMAFF.